The clone carrying this T cell receptor (beta chain) was observed once. Germline CDR1 SGHTA, CDR2 FQGNSA. This CDR3 has 14 residues. V gave up 2 bases and J gave up 1 base, with 7 bases separating them. The sample comes from a study of shared clonotypes between healthy human individuals. Method: immunoSEQ multiplex PCR; TCRdb's copy keeps in-frame clones and lacks some. Among more than 2,000,000 clones listed, just over 90% were seen once. The chain couples TRBV7-2 to TRBJ2-3; D remains unclear. Sequences were obtained from naive CD4+ T cells from PBMCs. Noted subset: CD45RA+ positively selected. This clonotype was sampled from a man aged 18-30 years in good health. Some clones in this sample may be carry-over from other donors' samples. CDR3 coding DNA: TGTGCCAGCAGCTTAACGGTGGGCACAGATACGCAGTATTTT. It translates to CASSLTVGTDTQYF.